A selection of T cell receptor beta chains follows, all from one sample in a study of blood T cell repertoires in COVID-19. Here immunoSEQ multiplex PCR was the method, and the copy in TCRdb shows in-frame clones only, minus some. The repertoire holds around 240,000 clones, 85% seen once, with approximately 0.89% in the top ten. Sample: peripheral blood. These receptors were obtained from a man aged 35 to 55 with acute or convalescent COVID-19. Both conserved end residues are trimmed from each CDR3. Each record gives: V gene, J gene, CDR3 protein.

TRBV3-1/TRBV3-2	TRBJ1-6	ASSQDSGLVLH
TRBV5-1	TRBJ2-1	ASSLWTSGGSNEQF
TRBV9	TRBJ2-2	ASSGFSGELF
TRBV7-3	TRBJ2-7	ASSISASYEQY
TRBV5-1	TRBJ2-1	ASSKTSGGAHEQF
TRBV19	TRBJ1-6	ASSTGNGSPLH
TRBV15	TRBJ1-2	ATSFTAGQPRNGYT
TRBV18	TRBJ1-1	ASSLSTRTANTEAF
TRBV5-1	TRBJ1-4	ASSLGGGGEKLF
TRBV6-6	TRBJ1-3	ASSRDSSGNTIY
TRBV4-1	TRBJ1-1	ASSQDRPGNSVNTEAF